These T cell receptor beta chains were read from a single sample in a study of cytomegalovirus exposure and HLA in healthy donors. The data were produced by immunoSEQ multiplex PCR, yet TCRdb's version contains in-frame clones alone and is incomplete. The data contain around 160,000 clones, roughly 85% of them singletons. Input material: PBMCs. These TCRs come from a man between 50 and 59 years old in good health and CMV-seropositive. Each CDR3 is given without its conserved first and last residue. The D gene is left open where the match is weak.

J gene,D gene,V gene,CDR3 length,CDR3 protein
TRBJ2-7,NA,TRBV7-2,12,ASSFGSVGYEQY
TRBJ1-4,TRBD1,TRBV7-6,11,ASRGQGYEKLF
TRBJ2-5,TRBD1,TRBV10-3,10,AIRTGSGTQY
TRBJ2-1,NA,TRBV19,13,ASSLGGGTYNEQF
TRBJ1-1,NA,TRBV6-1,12,ASSGEGESTEAF
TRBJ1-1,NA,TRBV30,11,AWSRQGNTEAF
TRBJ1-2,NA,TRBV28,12,ASYWGGNNYGYT
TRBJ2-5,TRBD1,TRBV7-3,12,ASSSRDRGETQY
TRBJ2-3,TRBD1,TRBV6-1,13,ASSFPGTGADTQY
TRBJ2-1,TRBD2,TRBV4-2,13,ASSQEVSGGYEQF
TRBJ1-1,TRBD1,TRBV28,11,ASSVGTGVDAF
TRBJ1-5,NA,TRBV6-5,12,ASRGGSRNQPQH
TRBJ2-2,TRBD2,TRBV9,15,ASSISGGAVKTGELF
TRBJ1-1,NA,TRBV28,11,ASSLTLETEAF
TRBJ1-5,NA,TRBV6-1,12,ASSLRGSNQPQH
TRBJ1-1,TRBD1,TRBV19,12,ASSMTGGDTEAF
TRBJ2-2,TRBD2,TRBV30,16,AWRERTSGGDNTGELF
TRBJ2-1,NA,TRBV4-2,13,ASSPASGVGDEQL
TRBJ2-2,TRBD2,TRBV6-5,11,ASSMTSKGELF
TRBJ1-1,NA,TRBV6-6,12,ASSYSNMNTEAF
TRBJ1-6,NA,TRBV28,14,ASSPLDPSKGSPLH
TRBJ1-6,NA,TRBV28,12,ASSLAGPNSPLH